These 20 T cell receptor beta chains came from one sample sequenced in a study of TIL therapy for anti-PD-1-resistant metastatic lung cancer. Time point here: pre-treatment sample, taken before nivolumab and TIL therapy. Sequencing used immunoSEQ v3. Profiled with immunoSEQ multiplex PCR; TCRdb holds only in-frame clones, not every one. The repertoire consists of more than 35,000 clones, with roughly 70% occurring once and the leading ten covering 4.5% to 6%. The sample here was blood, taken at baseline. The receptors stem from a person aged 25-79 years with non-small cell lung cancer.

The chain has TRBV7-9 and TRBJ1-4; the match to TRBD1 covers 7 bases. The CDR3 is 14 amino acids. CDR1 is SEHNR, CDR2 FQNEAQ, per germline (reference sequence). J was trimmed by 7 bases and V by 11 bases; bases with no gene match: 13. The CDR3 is CAGLRRGPAEKLFF. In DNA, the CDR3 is TGTGCCGGACTCCGTAGGGGGCCGGCTGAAAAACTGTTTTTT.

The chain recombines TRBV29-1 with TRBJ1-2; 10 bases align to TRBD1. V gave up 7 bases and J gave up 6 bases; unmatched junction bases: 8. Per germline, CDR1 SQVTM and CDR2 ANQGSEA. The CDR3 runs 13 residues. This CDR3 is CSARQGARDGYTF. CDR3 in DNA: TGCAGCGCCCGACAGGGGGCGCGAGATGGCTACACCTTC.

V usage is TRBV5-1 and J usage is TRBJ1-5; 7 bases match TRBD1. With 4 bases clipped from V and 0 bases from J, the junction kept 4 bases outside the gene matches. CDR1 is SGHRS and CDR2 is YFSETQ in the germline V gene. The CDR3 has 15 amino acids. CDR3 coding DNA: TGCGCCAGCAGCCCAACAGGGGATAGCAATCAGCCCCAGCATTTT. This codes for CASSPTGDSNQPQHF.

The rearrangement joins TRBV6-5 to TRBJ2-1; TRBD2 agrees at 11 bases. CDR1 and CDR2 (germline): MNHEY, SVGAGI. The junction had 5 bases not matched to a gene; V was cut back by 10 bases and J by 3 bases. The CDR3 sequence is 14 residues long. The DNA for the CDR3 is TGTGCCACCGTACTAGCGGGGGTCTACAATGAGCAGTTCTTC. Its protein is CATVLAGVYNEQFF.

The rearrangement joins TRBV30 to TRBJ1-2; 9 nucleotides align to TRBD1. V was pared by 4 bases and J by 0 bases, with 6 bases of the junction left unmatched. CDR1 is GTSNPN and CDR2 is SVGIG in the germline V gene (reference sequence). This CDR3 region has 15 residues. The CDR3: CAWNYRTGANYGYTF. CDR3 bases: TGTGCCTGGAACTACCGGACAGGGGCTAACTATGGCTACACCTTC.

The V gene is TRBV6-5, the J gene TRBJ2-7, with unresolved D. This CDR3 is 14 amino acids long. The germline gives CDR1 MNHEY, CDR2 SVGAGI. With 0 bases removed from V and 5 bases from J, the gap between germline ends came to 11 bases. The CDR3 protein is CASSYSGVENEQYF. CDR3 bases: TGTGCCAGCAGTTACTCGGGCGTGGAGAACGAGCAGTACTTC.

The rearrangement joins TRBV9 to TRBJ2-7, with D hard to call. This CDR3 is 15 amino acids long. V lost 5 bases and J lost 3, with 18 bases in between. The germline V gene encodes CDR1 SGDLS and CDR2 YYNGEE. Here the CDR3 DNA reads TGTGCCAGCAGTCCCGAGGTTGTCCCGGGCTACGAGCAGTACTTC. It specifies CASSPEVVPGYEQYF.

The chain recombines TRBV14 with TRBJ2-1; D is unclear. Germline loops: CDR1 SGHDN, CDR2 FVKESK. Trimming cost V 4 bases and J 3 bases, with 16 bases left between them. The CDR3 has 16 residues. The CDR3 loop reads CASSLRLTSIYNEQFF. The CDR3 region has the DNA TGTGCCAGCAGCCTACGGCTAACCTCGATCTACAATGAGCAGTTCTTC.

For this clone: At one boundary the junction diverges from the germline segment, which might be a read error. As DNA, the CDR3 is TGTGCTAGCAGCTTAGAAGGGACAGGGGGATGGACCCAGTACTTC. Amino acid sequence: CASSLEGTGGWTQYF. This chain joins TRBV7-7 and TRBJ2-5, with 11 bases matching TRBD1. Per germline, CDR1 SSHAT and CDR2 FNYEAQ (reference sequence). This CDR3 is 15 amino acids long.

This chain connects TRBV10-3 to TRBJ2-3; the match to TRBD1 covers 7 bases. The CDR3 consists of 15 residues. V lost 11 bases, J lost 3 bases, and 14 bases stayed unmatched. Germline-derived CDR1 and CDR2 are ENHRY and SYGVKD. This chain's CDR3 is CASTIGTGETDTQYF. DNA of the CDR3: TGTGCCTCAACCATCGGTACAGGGGAAACAGATACGCAGTATTTT.

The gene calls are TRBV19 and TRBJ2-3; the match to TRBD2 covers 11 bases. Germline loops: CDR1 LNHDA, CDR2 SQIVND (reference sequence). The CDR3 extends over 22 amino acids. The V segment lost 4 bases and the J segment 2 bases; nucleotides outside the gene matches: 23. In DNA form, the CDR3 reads TGTGCCAGTAGTACCCTAAAAAAGACTAGCGGGAAAGGACTTGCTCTCACAGATACGCAGTATTTT. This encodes CASSTLKKTSGKGLALTDTQYF.

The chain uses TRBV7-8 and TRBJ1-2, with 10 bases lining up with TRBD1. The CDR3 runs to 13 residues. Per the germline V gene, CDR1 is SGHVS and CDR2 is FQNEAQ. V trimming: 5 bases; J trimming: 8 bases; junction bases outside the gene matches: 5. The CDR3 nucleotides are TGTGCCAGCAGCCGGGGACAGGGGTACGGCTACACCTTC. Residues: CASSRGQGYGYTF.

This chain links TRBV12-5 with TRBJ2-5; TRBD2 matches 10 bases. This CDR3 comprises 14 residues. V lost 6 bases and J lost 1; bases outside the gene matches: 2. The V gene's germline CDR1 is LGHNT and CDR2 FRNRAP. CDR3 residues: CASGLAGAQETQYF. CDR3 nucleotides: TGTGCTAGTGGGCTAGCGGGGGCCCAAGAGACCCAGTACTTC.

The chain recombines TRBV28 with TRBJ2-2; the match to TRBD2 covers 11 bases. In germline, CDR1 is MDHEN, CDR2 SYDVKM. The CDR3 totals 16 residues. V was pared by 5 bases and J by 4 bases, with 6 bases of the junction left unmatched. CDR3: CASSILAGGRTGELFF. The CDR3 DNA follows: TGTGCCAGCAGTATTTTAGCGGGGGGGCGCACCGGGGAGCTGTTTTTT.

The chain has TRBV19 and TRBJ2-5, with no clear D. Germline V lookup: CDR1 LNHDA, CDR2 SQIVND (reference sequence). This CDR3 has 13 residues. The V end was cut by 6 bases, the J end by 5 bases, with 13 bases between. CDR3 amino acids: CASSRMESETQYF. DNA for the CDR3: TGTGCCAGTAGCCGTATGGAAAGCGAGACCCAGTACTTC.

The CDR3 DNA is TGTGCCAGCAGTACTACTAGCATCACAGATACGCAGTATTTT. Encoded protein: CASSTTSITDTQYF. The chain uses TRBV9 and TRBJ2-3; D is possibly TRBD2 (6 bases). The CDR3 covers 14 residues. With 5 bases removed from V and 2 bases from J, the gap between germline ends came to 12 bases. Germline V lookup: CDR1 SGDLS, CDR2 YYNGEE.

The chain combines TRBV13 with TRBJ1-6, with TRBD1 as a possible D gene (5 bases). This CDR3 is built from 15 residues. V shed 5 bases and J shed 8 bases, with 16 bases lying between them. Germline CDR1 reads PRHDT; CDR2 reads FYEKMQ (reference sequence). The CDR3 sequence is CASSGGSGGYSPLHF. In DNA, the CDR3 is TGTGCCAGCAGCGGGGGGAGCGGGGGATATTCACCCCTCCACTTT.

Written as DNA, the CDR3 is TGTGCCGGGCGGGCCTACAATGAGCAGTTCTTC. Translated, it gives CAGRAYNEQFF. This sequence joins TRBV2 and TRBJ2-1; possible D gene TRBD2, 5 bases. Germline V gene sequence: CDR1 SNHLY, CDR2 FYNNEI. The CDR3 is 11 amino acids. Trimming shortened V by 11 bases and J by 2 bases, and 7 bases separated the two germline ends.

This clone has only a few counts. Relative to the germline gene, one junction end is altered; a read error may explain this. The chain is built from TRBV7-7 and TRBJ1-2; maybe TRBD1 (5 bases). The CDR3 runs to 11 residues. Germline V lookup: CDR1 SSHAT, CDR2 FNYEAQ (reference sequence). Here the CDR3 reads CASKGLRGYTF. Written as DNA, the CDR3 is TGTGCTAGCAAGGGGCTGCGGGGCTACACCTTC.

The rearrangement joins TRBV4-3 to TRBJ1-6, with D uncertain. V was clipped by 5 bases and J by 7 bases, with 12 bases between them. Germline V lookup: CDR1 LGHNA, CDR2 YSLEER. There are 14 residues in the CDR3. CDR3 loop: CASSTHRENSPLHF. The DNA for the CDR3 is TGCGCCAGCAGCACACACCGGGAAAATTCACCCCTCCACTTT.